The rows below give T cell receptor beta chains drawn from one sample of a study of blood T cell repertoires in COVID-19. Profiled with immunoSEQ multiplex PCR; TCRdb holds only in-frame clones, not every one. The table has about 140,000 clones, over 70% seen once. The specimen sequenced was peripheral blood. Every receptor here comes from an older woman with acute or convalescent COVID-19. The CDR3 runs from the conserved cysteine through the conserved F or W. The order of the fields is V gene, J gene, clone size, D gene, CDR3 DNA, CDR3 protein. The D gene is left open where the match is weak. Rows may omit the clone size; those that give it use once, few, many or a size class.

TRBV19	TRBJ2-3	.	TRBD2	TGTGCCAGTAGTATAGACGGGGGGGGCCTCACAGATACGCAGTATTTT	CASSIDGGGLTDTQYF
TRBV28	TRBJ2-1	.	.	TGTGCCAGCAGTTTAGTGATCCAGTACAATGAGCAGTTCTTC	CASSLVIQYNEQFF
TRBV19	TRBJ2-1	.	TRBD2	TGTGCCAGTAGTATAACTTTGACTAGCGGGAGCGGTGAGCAGTTCTTC	CASSITLTSGSGEQFF
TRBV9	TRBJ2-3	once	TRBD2	TGTGCCAGCAGCGTAGGGGCGGGAGCGGGCACAGATACGCAGTATTTT	CASSVGAGAGTDTQYF
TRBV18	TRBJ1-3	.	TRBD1	TGTGCCAGCTCATCTACCGGGACAGGGCCTTCTGGAAACACCATATATTTT	CASSSTGTGPSGNTIYF
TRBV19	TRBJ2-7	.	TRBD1	TGTGCCAGTAGCCGGCGAGGCAGGGGGCTATCACGAATTGGCTACGAGCAGTACTTC	CASSRRGRGLSRIGYEQYF
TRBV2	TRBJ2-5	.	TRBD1	TGTGCCAGCAGGGACAGGGGGTGGCAAGAGACCCAGTACTTC	CASRDRGWQETQYF
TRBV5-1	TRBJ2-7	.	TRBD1	TGCGCCAGCAGCTGGGGTGACAGGGACCGATCGGAGCAGTACTTC	CASSWGDRDRSEQYF
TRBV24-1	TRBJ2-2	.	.	TGTGCCACCAGAGAAAGGGGAAAGGACACCGGGGAGCTGTTTTTT	CATRERGKDTGELFF
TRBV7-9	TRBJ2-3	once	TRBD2	TGTGCCAGCAGCTTATCGGGACTAAACACAGATACGCAGTATTTT	CASSLSGLNTDTQYF
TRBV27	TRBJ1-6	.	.	TGTGCCAGCACAGGACACCTGAGCTCCTATAATTCACCCCTCCACTTT	CASTGHLSSYNSPLHF
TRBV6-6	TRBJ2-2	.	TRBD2	TGTGCCAGCAGTTACATCGGGAGGGCCCCCGGGGAGCTGTTTTTT	CASSYIGRAPGELFF
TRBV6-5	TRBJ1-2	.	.	TGTGCCAGCAAGGCCAGGGTCAAAGGCTACACCTTC	CASKARVKGYTF
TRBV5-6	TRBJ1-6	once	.	TGTGCCAGCAGCTTCGGAACAGACAATTCACCCCTCCACTTT	CASSFGTDNSPLHF
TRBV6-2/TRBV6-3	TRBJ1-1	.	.	TGTGCCAGCAGTTACGGACAGCTTAACACTGAAGCTTTCTTT	CASSYGQLNTEAFF
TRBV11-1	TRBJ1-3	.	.	TGTGCCAGCTATCAGGAGGATTCCTCTGGAAACACCATATATTTT	CASYQEDSSGNTIYF
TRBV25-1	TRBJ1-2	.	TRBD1	TGTGCCAGCAGTCGTCACGAGGGACAGGAAATAGGCTACACCTTC	CASSRHEGQEIGYTF
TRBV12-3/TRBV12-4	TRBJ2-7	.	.	TGTGCCAGCAGTTTAATAGGGGTGGACGAGCAGTACTTC	CASSLIGVDEQYF
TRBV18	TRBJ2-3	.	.	TGTGCCAGCTCACCACTTAAAGCGGTGGGCACAGATACGCAGTATTTT	CASSPLKAVGTDTQYF
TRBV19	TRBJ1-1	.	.	TGTGCCAGTAGTATGAGGGCAGCCACCTTCTCCCTGAACACTGAAGCTTTCTTT	CASSMRAATFSLNTEAFF
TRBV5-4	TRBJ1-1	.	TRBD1	TGTGCCAGCAGCTTGGGACAGGGTTGGACTGAAGCTTTCTTT	CASSLGQGWTEAFF
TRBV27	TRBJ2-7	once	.	TGTGCCAGCAGTCGAGGGGGTCTGAACGAGCAGTACTTC	CASSRGGLNEQYF
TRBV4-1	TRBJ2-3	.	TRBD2	TGCGCCAGCAGCCAGACGACTAGCGGATTCACAGATACGCAGTATTTT	CASSQTTSGFTDTQYF
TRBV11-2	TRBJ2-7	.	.	TGTGCCAGCAGCTTAGAGTCAGAAATCTCCTACGAGCAGTACTTC	CASSLESEISYEQYF
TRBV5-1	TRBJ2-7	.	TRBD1	TGCGCCAGTCGACAGGGGGCCTACGAGCAGTACTTC	CASRQGAYEQYF
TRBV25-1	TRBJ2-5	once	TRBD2	TGTGCCAGCAGTGAATTAGCGGGAGGGCCGGGGGAGACCCAGTACTTC	CASSELAGGPGETQYF
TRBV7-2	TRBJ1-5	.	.	TGTGCCAGCAGCTTAGGGGGCAGGGGCAATCAGCCCCAGCATTTT	CASSLGGRGNQPQHF
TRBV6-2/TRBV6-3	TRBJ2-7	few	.	TGTGCCAGCAGCCCTACCATCCCGGGACAAGTCGACGAGCAGTACTTC	CASSPTIPGQVDEQYF
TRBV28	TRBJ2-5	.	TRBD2	TGTGCCAGCTGGCGGGGACTAGCAGGGGAGACCCAGTACTTC	CASWRGLAGETQYF
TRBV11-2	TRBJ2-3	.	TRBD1	TGTGCCAGCAGCTTAAACAGGGGGTTGGCAGATACGCAGTATTTT	CASSLNRGLADTQYF
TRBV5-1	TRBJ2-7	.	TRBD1	TGCGCCAGCAGCTCTACAGGGGGCCAGTCCTACGAGCAGTACTTC	CASSSTGGQSYEQYF
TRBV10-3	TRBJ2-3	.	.	TGTGCCACCAGCCCTCGGGTTAGCACAGATACGCAGTATTTT	CATSPRVSTDTQYF
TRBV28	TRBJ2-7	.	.	TGTGCCAGCGTAACAGGGAGACGAAACGAGCAGTACTTC	CASVTGRRNEQYF
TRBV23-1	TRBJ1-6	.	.	TGCGCCAGCAGTCACCAGGACACACGCCCTAGGAATTCACCCCTCCACTTT	CASSHQDTRPRNSPLHF
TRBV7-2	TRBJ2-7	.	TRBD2	TGTGCCAGCAGCTGGCGGGAGGGCCTCGAGCAGTACTTC	CASSWREGLEQYF
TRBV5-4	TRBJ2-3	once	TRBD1	TGTGCCAGCAGCCTGGGACAGTCTAGCACAGATACGCAGTATTTT	CASSLGQSSTDTQYF
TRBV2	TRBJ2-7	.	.	TGTGCCAGCAGTGGGACCGGGACTCGAACCAGCGAGCAGTACTTC	CASSGTGTRTSEQYF
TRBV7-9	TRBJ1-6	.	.	TGTGCCAGCAGCTTATTCGGGTGGAACTCACCCCTCCACTTT	CASSLFGWNSPLHF
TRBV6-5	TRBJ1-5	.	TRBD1	TGTGCCAGCAGTCGCACGACAGGGGATCAGCCCCAGCATTTT	CASSRTTGDQPQHF
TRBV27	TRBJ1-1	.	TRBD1	TGTGCCAGCAGTTTTCAAACCCCTCTGTCGACAGGGCCGGCTGAAGCTTTCTTT	CASSFQTPLSTGPAEAFF
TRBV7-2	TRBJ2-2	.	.	TGTGCCAGCAGTCTCGACTGGAACACCGGGGAGCTGTTTTTT	CASSLDWNTGELFF
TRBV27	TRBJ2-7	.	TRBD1	TGTGCCAGCAGTTCACCGGGACAGGGGGCTTACGAGCAGTACTTC	CASSSPGQGAYEQYF
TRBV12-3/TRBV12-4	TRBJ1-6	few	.	TGTGCCAGCAGTTTCCGGACACCCTCACCCCTCCACTTT	CASSFRTPSPLHF
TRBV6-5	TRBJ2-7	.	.	TGTGCCAGCAGTTATACAGGGAAAAACGAGCAGTACTTC	CASSYTGKNEQYF
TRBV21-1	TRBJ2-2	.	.	TGTGCCAGCAGCAATGCGACAGAGAACACCGGGGAGCTGTTTTTT	CASSNATENTGELFF
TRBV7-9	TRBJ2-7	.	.	TGTGCCAGCAGCTTAGCGACTGCTAGACGCGAGCAGTACTTC	CASSLATARREQYF
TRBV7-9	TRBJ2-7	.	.	TGTGCCAGCAGCTTAGCGGGCTCCGAGCAGTACTTC	CASSLAGSEQYF